Each of the 3 T cell receptor beta chains below was sequenced from the same sample in a study of blood T cell repertoires in COVID-19. The assay was immunoSEQ multiplex PCR, and TCRdb's table has in-frame clones only and misses some. The sample has about 130,000 clones, about 83% seen once. The sample was peripheral blood. The receptor source for this set is a man in his sixties with acute or convalescent COVID-19.

This rearrangement joins TRBV30 to TRBJ1-1, with no clear D. CDR3 length: 13 residues. V shed 5 bases and J shed 1 base, with 11 bases lying between them. Germline CDR1 GTSNPN, CDR2 SVGIG (reference sequence). In DNA, the CDR3 is TGTGCCTGGGGGCGGGCCTGGAACACTGAAGCTTTCTTT. Its protein product is CAWGRAWNTEAFF.

V is TRBV7-9 and J is TRBJ1-6, with 8 bases matching TRBD1. Trimming cost V 0 bases and J 9 bases; bases outside gene matches: 4. CDR3 length equals 15 residues. The V gene's germline CDR1 is SEHNR and CDR2 FQNEAQ (reference sequence). The CDR3 region is CASSLATGQGSPLHF. The CDR3 DNA sequence: TGTGCCAGCAGCTTAGCTACCGGACAGGGTTCACCCCTCCACTTT. Combining the CDR3 with reference TRBV7-9 and TRBJ1-6 gives the whole variable domain DTGVSQNPRHKITKRGQNVTFRCDPISEHNRLYWYRQTLGQGPEFLTYFQNEAQLEKSRLLSDRFSAERPKGSFSTLEIQRTEQGDSAMYLCASSLATGQGSPLHFGNGTRLTVT.

V and J are TRBV20-1 and TRBJ1-5; D is perhaps TRBD1 (5 bases). V lost 3 bases and J lost 2, with 23 bases in between. CDR1 DFQATT and CDR2 SNEGSKA come from the germline V gene (reference sequence). CDR3 length: 18 residues. CDR3 residues: CSASDLLGGPRGNQPQHF. In DNA form, the CDR3 reads TGCAGTGCTAGTGATCTACTGGGGGGACCACGGGGCAATCAGCCCCAGCATTTT.